This T cell receptor (beta chain) stems from a study of blood T cell repertoires in COVID-19 (TCRdb year 2020). At the level of the whole study: Collaborator samples came from the United States, Italy and Spain and covered acute and convalescent phases of COVID-19. The material from the prospective study consisted of cDNA or gDNA derived from T cells, B-cell-depleted T cells, or PBMCs. Subjects who had been exposed to COVID-19, were actively infected with it, or had recovered from it provided the deeply sampled blood TCRbeta repertoires that made up the dataset. The repertoires were made available in a free public database intended to serve as a resource for research on the immune response to SARS-CoV-2. Samples came from the ongoing ImmuneRACE study (first 160 participants) plus 1,254 subjects from 6 global collaborators. A de-identified subject ID, COVID-19 status, age in years and sex were almost always included in the sample metadata. HLA class I and class II types, where available, came from metadata supplied by the sample provider rather than from assay-based typing.

CDR1 and CDR2, per the germline V gene, are SGHRS and YFSETQ. Inclusive of the bounding cysteine and phenylalanine, the CDR3 is 14 residues long. CDR3 DNA is the only sequence kept; it has 42 bases, read in frame from the first base. The V end loses 0 bases and the J end loses 5 bases, and a stretch of 11 bases separates them. This clone showed up just once. Its antigen is currently not known. No much larger clone exists at a distance of one base, and base qualities are not known. What the study reported, not specific to this receptor: How much clinical and demographic metadata was included differed by source and by participant, and the metadata was provided uncurated.

In the prospective study, participants were about 18 to 90 years old, resided in under 30 geographic areas of the United States, and were enrolled through a virtual design. In the prospective study, participants were assigned to cohorts based on the clinical history participants reported in a screening survey and a study questionnaire. Exposed participants had been in contact, within 2 weeks of entering the study, with a person who had a PCR-confirmed or clinician-diagnosed case of COVID-19. In the prospective study, whole blood, serum and a nasopharyngeal or oropharyngeal swab were collected from each participant by mobile phlebotomists. Prospective study participants could optionally give additional blood draws and questionnaires over an approximately 2-month period. Blood samples from the prospective study were shipped frozen or at room temperature prior to DNA extraction. TCRbeta CDR3 regions were amplified from genomic DNA by means of the immunoSEQ Assay, a bias-controlled multiplex PCR. The published analysis was carried out like this. The number of nucleated cells in each sample was estimated by amplification of reference gene primers within the assay. To quantify the absolute abundance of each unique TCRbeta CDR3 rearrangement, sequence reads were collapsed and filtered. For each sample, productive Simpson clonality was calculated by taking the square root of Simpson's diversity index across productive rearrangements. The table comes from immuneACCESS by way of TCRdb, which keeps in-frame sequences with V and J called. Part of the clones is missing from these tables; in studies checked, under half for an unresolved V gene and the rest for unknown reasons. V, J and clone size are taken as reported in that table, and D and trimming were inferred from the DNA itself. For this sample there are around 320,000 clones; roughly 89% appear just once. In total, the top ten clones hold under 3% of the sample.

The sequenced sample was PBMCs or T cells enriched from blood (not recorded which). The receptor was isolated from a woman between 50 and 59 years old who had been exposed to COVID-19. The sequence is built from TRBV5-1 and TRBJ2-5, and TRBD1 may be the D gene, going by 6 matching bases. The nucleotide sequence is TGCGCCAGCAGCTTGGGGGGACACTATGAGACCCAGTACTTC. It encodes CASSLGGHYETQYF.